Following are 28 T cell receptor beta chains from one sample sequenced in a study of shared clonotypes between healthy human individuals (dated by TCRdb to 2020 to 2021). CD8 naive samples were obtained by positive selection for CCR7 among CD45RO-negative cells, yielding a CD45RA+CCR7+ population from which TemRA cells were excluded. The library was built by means of the immunoSEQ multiplex PCR assay. In its TCRdb copy, this immuneACCESS table keeps in-frame sequences only and misses some clones. Where compared with another copy, unresolved V genes explain less than half of these, and the others have no known cause. A total of over 2 million clones appear in this sample, about 95% of them only once. The ten top clones hold around 1.1% of the sample. Sequencing input: naive CD8+ T cells sorted from blood. The meaning of the sample's cell subset or site label: CD45RA+CCR7+. The receptors were sampled from a man in his late teens or twenties in good health.

The chain carries TRBV5-5 and TRBJ2-3; perhaps TRBD2 as D (6 bases). The germline V gene has CDR1 SGHKS and CDR2 YYEKEE (reference sequence). Trimming cost V 6 bases and J 6 bases, with 11 bases left between them. The CDR3 sequence is 12 residues long. CDR3 coding DNA: TGTGCCAGCATTGGCGGGGAGGATACGCAGTATTTT. Its protein is CASIGGEDTQYF.

V and J are TRBV5-4 and TRBJ2-5; D may be TRBD1 or TRBD2 (5 bases each). The germline CDR1 and CDR2 sequences are SGHNT and YYREEE (reference sequence). Trimming stripped 4 bases from V and 2 bases from J, with 18 bases between. This CDR3 is built from 16 residues. CDR3 loop: CASSVEGLGAQETQYF. CDR3 DNA: TGTGCCAGCAGCGTTGAGGGGTTAGGGGCGCAAGAGACCCAGTACTTC. Together with reference TRBV5-4 and TRBJ2-5, the CDR3 gives the full variable domain: ETGVTQSPTHLIKTRGQQVTLRCSSQSGHNTVSWYQQALGQGPQFIFQYYREEENGRGNFPPRFSGLQFPNYSSELNVNALELDDSALYLCASSVEGLGAQETQYFGPGTRLLVL.

This clone came up a few times. The chain couples TRBV14 to TRBJ1-6, with unresolved D. This CDR3 has 17 amino acids. Between the trimmed V and J ends, which lost 0 bases and 0 bases, there was a span of 9 bases. Germline lookup yields CDR1 SGHDN and CDR2 FVKESK. CDR3 loop: CASSQESWISYNSPLHF. The CDR3 DNA is TGTGCCAGCAGCCAAGAATCTTGGATCTCCTATAATTCACCCCTCCACTTT.

V is TRBV4-1 and J is TRBJ2-1; 8 bases are shared with TRBD1. CDR1 is MGHRA, CDR2 YSYEKL, per germline. V lost 0 bases, J lost 2 bases, and 3 bases stayed unmatched. The CDR3 runs 16 residues. The DNA for the CDR3 is TGCGCCAGCAGCCAAGAAGGGACAGGCACCTACAATGAGCAGTTCTTC. This translates into CASSQEGTGTYNEQFF.

The chain carries TRBV6-5 and TRBJ2-1, with D uncertain. Germline assignment: CDR1 MNHEY and CDR2 SVGAGI. This CDR3 region has 15 residues. Trimming left V 1 base short and J 5 bases short, with 12 bases between. CDR3 bases: TGTGCCAGCAGTTACTATCGGTCCGTTCACAATGAGCAGTTCTTC. This gives the protein CASSYYRSVHNEQFF.

The chain is built from TRBV6-1 and TRBJ1-1; D call uncertain. V lost 7 bases, J lost 5 bases, and 14 bases lay in between. The CDR3 loop spans 13 amino acids. Germline V gene sequence: CDR1 MNHNS, CDR2 SASEGT. Here the CDR3 reads CASKGGGGTEAFF. CDR3 in DNA: TGTGCCAGCAAAGGAGGAGGAGGGACTGAAGCTTTCTTT.

In DNA form, the CDR3 reads TGTGCCAGCAGCCTTATTCCCGGGGCGTTAGAGCAGTACTTC. Protein product: CASSLIPGALEQYF. The chain joins TRBV14 to TRBJ2-7; D is tentatively TRBD1 or TRBD2 (5 bases each). From germline, CDR1 is SGHDN and CDR2 FVKESK. V lost 4 bases and J 7 bases, leaving 17 bases between the germline ends. The CDR3 is made up of 14 amino acids.

The chain links TRBV19 to TRBJ2-3, with 7 bases lining up with TRBD2. Germline CDR1 LNHDA, CDR2 SQIVND (reference sequence). This CDR3 region has 16 residues. The J segment lost 2 bases and the V segment lost 0 bases, leaving 5 bases of the junction unmatched. CDR3 region: CASSIDPAGYTDTQYF. In DNA, the CDR3 is TGTGCCAGTAGTATAGATCCAGCGGGGTACACAGATACGCAGTATTTT.

About this clone: Other DNA variants within this sample encode the same CDR3. The rearrangement joins TRBV6-1 to TRBJ1-6, with D hard to call. Deletions cut 3 bases from V and 7 bases from J, with 7 bases between. CDR3 length equals 13 residues. Looked up from germline, CDR1 is MNHNS and CDR2 is SASEGT. In DNA, the CDR3 is TGTGCCAGCAGTGAGGCGCTGAATTCACCCCTCCACTTT. Residues: CASSEALNSPLHF.

The rearrangement links TRBV5-4 to TRBJ2-7; the D gene is possibly TRBD1 (6 bases). Germline V gives CDR1 SGHNT, CDR2 YYREEE (reference sequence). This CDR3 comprises 15 residues. V was shortened by 4 bases and J by 3 bases, with 17 bases between the two germline ends. As DNA, the CDR3 is TGTGCCAGCAGCAGGCCGTTGGGACAAATCTACGAGCAGTACTTC. Translation: CASSRPLGQIYEQYF.

V gene TRBV19 combines with J gene TRBJ2-7; maybe TRBD1 (6 bases). The CDR3 runs to 16 residues. Germline V gene data show CDR1 as LNHDA and CDR2 as SQIVND (reference sequence). V was shortened by 3 bases and J by 2 bases, with 17 bases between the two germline ends. CDR3 in DNA: TGTGCCAGTAGTATTGGGCACAGGGTAGAAACCTACGAGCAGTACTTC. It is translated as CASSIGHRVETYEQYF.

The CDR3 spells CASSLADISSYNEQFF. The DNA of the CDR3 is TGTGCCAGCAGCTTAGCCGACATCAGCTCCTACAATGAGCAGTTCTTC. V gene TRBV7-6 combines with J gene TRBJ2-1; no clear D gene. The CDR3 has 16 amino acids. The germline V gene encodes CDR1 SGHVS and CDR2 FNYEAQ. V was cut by 0 bases and J by 0 bases, with 9 bases left in between.

This chain uses TRBV27 with TRBJ2-5, with 8 nucleotides matching TRBD1. The J call may be faulty, since TRBJ2-7 better matches the DNA end. Germline V lookup: CDR1 MNHEY, CDR2 SMNVEV (reference sequence). CDR3 size: 15 residues. CDR3: CASSLTGTGTYEQYF. CDR3 coding DNA: TGTGCCAGCAGCCTCACCGGGACAGGCACCTACGAGCAGTACTTC.

DNA for the CDR3: TGTGCCAGCAGTTACTCCCGGGACGGATTGCACTATGGCTACACCTTC. Translation: CASSYSRDGLHYGYTF. The chain has TRBV6-6 and TRBJ1-2, with D possibly being TRBD1 (5 bases). The CDR3 contains 16 residues. CDR1 is MNHNY and CDR2 is SVGAGI in the germline V gene (reference sequence). The V end lost 0 bases, the J end lost 3 bases, and 14 bases lay between the germline ends.

The chain recombines TRBV27 with TRBJ1-2; tentatively, D is TRBD1 (6 bases). With 4 bases removed from V and 1 base from J, the gap between germline ends came to 13 bases. Per germline, CDR1 MNHEY and CDR2 SMNVEV (reference sequence). This CDR3 spans 15 amino acids. The chain's CDR3 is CASSYQGPFNYGYTF. The CDR3 region has the DNA TGTGCCAGCAGTTACCAGGGGCCCTTTAACTATGGCTACACCTTC.

The chain recombines TRBV2 with TRBJ1-1; 11 positions agree with TRBD1. CDR3 length: 15 amino acids. Germline values: CDR1 SNHLY, CDR2 FYNNEI. After removal of 5 bases from V and 2 bases from J, the junction contained 4 bases not matched to a gene. The CDR3 coding sequence is TGTGCCAGCAGTACTCGGACAGGGGGCAACACTGAAGCTTTCTTT. This translates into CASSTRTGGNTEAFF.

The chain carries TRBV27 and TRBJ2-5; no clear D. The germline gives CDR1 MNHEY, CDR2 SMNVEV (reference sequence). The CDR3 is 17 amino acids. Trimming pared 1 base from V and 2 bases from J, leaving 17 bases between. Here the CDR3 reads CASSLLPIRNGQETQYF. CDR3 DNA sequence: TGTGCCAGCAGTTTATTACCTATCAGGAATGGACAAGAGACCCAGTACTTC.

This clone was observed a single time. The chain uses TRBV2 and TRBJ2-7; no reliable D call. With 5 bases removed from V and 7 bases from J, the gap between germline ends came to 12 bases. The CDR3 covers 12 residues. Germline CDR1 is SNHLY and CDR2 is FYNNEI. The DNA for the CDR3 is TGTGCCAGCAGTACGGCTGGTTGGGAGCAGTACTTC. Protein product: CASSTAGWEQYF.

Comment on this clone: The same CDR3 is also encoded by other DNA sequences in this sample. The J gene is TRBJ1-2, the V gene TRBV5-6; the D is unclear. The CDR3 consists of 13 residues. Trimming removed 0 bases at V and 4 bases at J, with 7 bases between. The germline V gene has CDR1 SGHDT and CDR2 YYEEEE. CDR3 region: CASSLGGSYGYTF. The CDR3 bases are TGTGCCAGCAGCTTGGGGGGTAGCTATGGCTACACCTTC.

CDR3 loop: CASNQPGEGQDTEAFF. The CDR3 bases are TGTGCCAGCAATCAACCGGGGGAAGGGCAGGACACTGAAGCTTTCTTT. The V gene is TRBV5-6, the J gene TRBJ1-1, with a possible D match to TRBD1 (5 bases). V was trimmed by 6 bases and J by 3 bases, leaving 21 bases between them. CDR1 is SGHDT, CDR2 YYEEEE, per germline. The length of the CDR3 is 16 residues.

The chain carries TRBV6-5 and TRBJ2-1, with 13 nucleotides matching TRBD2. V gave up 5 bases and J gave up 5 bases; unmatched junction bases: 3. Germline V CDR1 and CDR2: MNHEY, SVGAGI. The CDR3 extends over 15 amino acids. As DNA, the CDR3 is TGTGCCAGCAGTCAACTAGCGGGAGGGGACAATGAGCAGTTCTTC. It is translated as CASSQLAGGDNEQFF.

As regards this clone: Additional DNA sequences in this sample encode the identical CDR3. V gene TRBV6-5 combines with J gene TRBJ2-5; D perhaps matches TRBD2 (6 bases). V lost 2 bases, J lost 2 bases, and 12 bases lay in between. The CDR3 has 15 amino acids. Per germline, CDR1 MNHEY and CDR2 SVGAGI. The CDR3 coding sequence is TGTGCCAGCAGTTACGTGGGAGGACTACAAGAGACCCAGTACTTC. It encodes CASSYVGGLQETQYF.

The chain carries TRBV11-2 and TRBJ2-5; the D gene is possibly TRBD2 (6 bases). The germline gives CDR1 SGHAT, CDR2 FQNNGV. The CDR3 is made up of 17 amino acids. The V and J ends lost 4 bases and 0 bases respectively, with 18 bases between them. The CDR3 reads CASSSSPGLLYQETQYF. The CDR3 DNA reads TGTGCCAGCAGCTCTTCGCCGGGACTTCTGTACCAAGAGACCCAGTACTTC.

The J gene is TRBJ1-1, the V gene TRBV6-5; 8 positions match TRBD1. CDR1 is MNHEY, CDR2 SVGAGI, per germline. CDR3 length equals 14 residues. J gave up 4 bases and V 7 bases, and 8 bases lay outside the gene matches. CDR3: CASIMTGEGTEAFF. Here the CDR3 DNA reads TGTGCCAGCATTATGACAGGGGAGGGCACTGAAGCTTTCTTT.

The chain is built from TRBV5-1 and TRBJ2-7, with TRBD2 matching over 10 bases. V lost 5 bases and J lost 3; bases outside the gene matches: 2. Germline CDR1 reads SGHRS; CDR2 reads YFSETQ. The CDR3 loop spans 13 amino acids. In DNA, the CDR3 is TGCGCCAGCAGAGTAGCGGGAGGCTACGAGCAGTACTTC. Translating it yields CASRVAGGYEQYF.

The V and J genes are TRBV5-1 and TRBJ2-2; unclear D gene. V gave up 0 bases and J gave up 0 bases, with 9 bases separating them. Germline CDR1 and CDR2: SGHRS and YFSETQ. The CDR3 loop spans 16 amino acids. The CDR3 DNA follows: TGCGCCAGCAGCTTGGACAGACTTTCGAACACCGGGGAGCTGTTTTTT. Protein: CASSLDRLSNTGELFF. Looking up the rest from reference TRBV5-1 and TRBJ2-2 gives the full variable domain: KAGVTQTPRYLIKTRGQQVTLSCSPISGHRSVSWYQQTPGQGLQFLFEYFSETQRNKGNFPGRFSGRQFSNSRSEMNVSTLELGDSALYLCASSLDRLSNTGELFFGEGSRLTVL.

The chain joins TRBV7-3 to TRBJ2-1; TRBD1 agrees at 10 bases. This CDR3 region has 15 residues. The trim removed 5 bases at V and 4 bases at J, leaving 5 bases unmatched. CDR1 is SGHTA and CDR2 is FQGTGA in the germline V gene. CDR3 protein: CASSAGTGEYNEQFF. CDR3 DNA sequence: TGTGCCAGCAGCGCCGGGACAGGGGAATACAATGAGCAGTTCTTC.

The V and J genes are TRBV29-1 and TRBJ2-7; D may be TRBD2 (5 bases). This CDR3 has 15 amino acids. The V gene's germline CDR1 is SQVTM and CDR2 ANQGSEA. The V end was cut by 2 bases, the J end by 2 bases, with 16 bases between. In nucleotides, the CDR3 is TGCAGCGTTGAACTGCCGGGGTTTTTACCCTACGAGCAGTACTTC. Protein product: CSVELPGFLPYEQYF.